This TCR beta chain came from a study of T cell responses to AZD1222 COVID-19 vaccine. Study-level findings and limits: Only after the peak T cell response were repertoires sampled.

A single count supports this clone. The antigen is undetermined. This CDR3 region has 17 residues. Germline values: CDR1 MNHEY, CDR2 SVGEGT. V shed 0 bases and J 9 bases; nucleotides not matched to a gene: 10. Libraries were prepared by immunoSEQ multiplex PCR; TCRdb keeps only in-frame clonotypes and omits some of them. There are more than 140,000 clones in the sample; 70% to 90% occur only once, and around 3.4% lies in the top ten. The genes are TRBV6-2 or TRBV6-3 and TRBJ1-6; 8 bases are shared with TRBD1. The receptor was isolated from an adult in good health. The material was peripheral blood, obtained on day 0 of MenACWY control vaccination. The DNA for the CDR3 is TGTGCCAGCAGTTACTCGTCTTTGGGGACAGGTGGTTCACCCCTCCACTTT. This gives the protein CASSYSSLGTGGSPLHF.